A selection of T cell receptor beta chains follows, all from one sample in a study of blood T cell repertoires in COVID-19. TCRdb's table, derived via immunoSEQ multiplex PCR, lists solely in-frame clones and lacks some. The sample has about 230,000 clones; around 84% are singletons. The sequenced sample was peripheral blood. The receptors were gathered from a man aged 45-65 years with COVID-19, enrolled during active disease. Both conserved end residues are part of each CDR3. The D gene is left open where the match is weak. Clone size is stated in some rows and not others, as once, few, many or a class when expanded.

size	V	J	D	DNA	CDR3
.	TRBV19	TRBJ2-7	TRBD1	TGTGCCAGTAGCGGACAGGGGTTGTACGAGCAGTACTTC	CASSGQGLYEQYF
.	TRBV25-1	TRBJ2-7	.	TGTGCCAGCAGTGATTGGGCAGGGGCACCCTCCTACGAGCAGTACTTC	CASSDWAGAPSYEQYF
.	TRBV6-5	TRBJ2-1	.	TGTGCCAGCACCAGCGGAAACTCCTACAATGAGCAGTTCTTC	CASTSGNSYNEQFF
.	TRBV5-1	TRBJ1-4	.	TGCGCCAGCAGCTTGGTAGTCGGGAATGAAAAACTGTTTTTT	CASSLVVGNEKLFF
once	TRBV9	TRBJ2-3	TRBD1	TGTGCCAGCAGTCGGGACAGGGCCACAGATACGCAGTATTTT	CASSRDRATDTQYF
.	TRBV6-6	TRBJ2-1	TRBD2	TGTGCCAGCGGGGGGTTCCTAGCGGGATCTCGAAATGAGCAGTTCTTC	CASGGFLAGSRNEQFF
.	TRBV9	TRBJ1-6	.	TGTGCCAGCAGCGTAGGTCCTGGTCCAGATAATTCACCCCTCCACTTT	CASSVGPGPDNSPLHF
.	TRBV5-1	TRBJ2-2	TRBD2	TGCGCCAGCAGCTTGGTAGCGGGGGACACCGGGGAGCTGTTTTTT	CASSLVAGDTGELFF
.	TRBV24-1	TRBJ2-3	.	TGTGCCACCAGTGAGGCAGGGAGGGGGGTTGATACGCAGTATTTT	CATSEAGRGVDTQYF
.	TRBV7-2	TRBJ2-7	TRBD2	TGTGCTGGGGGGACTAGATACTACTCCTACGAGCAGTACTTC	CAGGTRYYSYEQYF
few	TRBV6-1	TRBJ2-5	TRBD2	TGTGCCAGCAGTGAAGCTAGCGGGGGCCAAGAGACCCAGTACTTC	CASSEASGGQETQYF
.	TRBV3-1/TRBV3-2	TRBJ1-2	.	TGTGCCAGCAGCCAACGACAGGTAGCCTATGGCTACACCTTC	CASSQRQVAYGYTF
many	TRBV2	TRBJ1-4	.	TGTGCCAGCAGTGTATCCGTTGAGTATGAAAAACTGTTTTTT	CASSVSVEYEKLFF
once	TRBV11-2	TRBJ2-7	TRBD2	TGTGCCAGCTGTTATGGGGGGGGCTACGAGCAGTACTTC	CASCYGGGYEQYF
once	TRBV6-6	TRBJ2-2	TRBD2	TGTGCCAGCAGTCTCAGACTAGCGGGAGCCTCGAACGCCGGGGAGCTGTTTTTT	CASSLRLAGASNAGELFF
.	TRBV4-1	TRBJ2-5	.	TGCGCCAGCAGCCAAGGCTCCCCAGGGGAGACCCAGTACTTC	CASSQGSPGETQYF
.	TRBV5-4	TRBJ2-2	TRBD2	TGTGCCAGCAGCCCCGGGACTAGCGGGAATACCGGGGAGCTGTTTTTT	CASSPGTSGNTGELFF
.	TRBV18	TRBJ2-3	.	TGTGCCAGCTCACCGGGACTGAGCACAGATACGCAGTATTTT	CASSPGLSTDTQYF
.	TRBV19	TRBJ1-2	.	TGTGCCAGTAGCCCGGGCTCCGCGGGTGGCTACACCTTC	CASSPGSAGGYTF
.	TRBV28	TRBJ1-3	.	TGTGCCAGCAGTTTACCATTCCCCTCTGGAAACACCATATATTTT	CASSLPFPSGNTIYF
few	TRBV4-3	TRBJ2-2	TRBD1	TGCGCCAGCAGCCAGGGTTGGACAGGGGGTGGTACCGGGGAGCTGTTTTTT	CASSQGWTGGGTGELFF
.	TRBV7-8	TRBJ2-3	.	TGTGCCAGCAGCGCCTCGACAGCCACTGGCACAGATACGCAGTATTTT	CASSASTATGTDTQYF
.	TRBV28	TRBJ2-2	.	TGTGCCAGCAGCCCCACCCTTAGCACCGGGGAGCTGTTTTTT	CASSPTLSTGELFF
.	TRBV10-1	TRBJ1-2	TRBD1	TGCGCCAGCAGTGAGAGGGGGCCTCTGGACAGAGTACCACTGCCTAACTATGGCTACACCTTC	CASSERGPLDRVPLPNYGYTF
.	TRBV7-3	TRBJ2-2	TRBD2	TGTGCCAGCAGTGCCGGGACTAGGGTCACCGGGGAGCTGTTTTTT	CASSAGTRVTGELFF
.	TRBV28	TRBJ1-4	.	TGTGCCAGCAGCCCTATTCGAGGTTCAGAAAAACTGTTTTTT	CASSPIRGSEKLFF
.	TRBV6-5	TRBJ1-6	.	TGTGCCAGCAGTCGGACAAGTAATTCACCCCTCCACTTT	CASSRTSNSPLHF
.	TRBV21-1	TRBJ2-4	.	TGTGCCAGCAGCAAAGAAAGAAGACTAGCCAAAAACATTCAGTACTTC	CASSKERRLAKNIQYF
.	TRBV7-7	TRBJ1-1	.	TGTGCTAGCAGCCCCCTGGGGAGAGGGCCCACTGAAGCTTTCTTT	CASSPLGRGPTEAFF
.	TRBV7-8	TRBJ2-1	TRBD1	TGTGCCAGCAGCTTAGTAGGGGGACAGGTAATATACAATGAGCAGTTCTTC	CASSLVGGQVIYNEQFF
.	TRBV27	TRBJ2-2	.	TGTGCCAGCAGTTTAGGGGCTATGGCCGGGGAGCTGTTTTTT	CASSLGAMAGELFF
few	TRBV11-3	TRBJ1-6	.	TGTGCCAGCAGCTTAGAACAGGTGGAGTCACCCCTCCACTTT	CASSLEQVESPLHF
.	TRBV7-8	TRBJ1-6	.	TGTGCCAGCAGCTTGTACAGGGTCCTAAGCTCCTATAATTCACCCCTCCACTTT	CASSLYRVLSSYNSPLHF
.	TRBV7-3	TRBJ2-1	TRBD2	TGTGCCAGCAGCTTGCATAGCGGGAGCCAGCGGTTAGATGAGCAGTTCTTC	CASSLHSGSQRLDEQFF
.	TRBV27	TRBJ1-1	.	TGTGCCAGCACCCTACAGGACTACGGGATGGACACTGAAGCTTTCTTT	CASTLQDYGMDTEAFF
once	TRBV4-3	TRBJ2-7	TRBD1	TGCGCCAGCAGCCGGATAGGGACAGGACTACCGGGGGAGCAGTACTTC	CASSRIGTGLPGEQYF
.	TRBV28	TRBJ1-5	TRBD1	TGTGCCAGCAGTCTTAGACTAACAGGGGATGAGCGTCAGCCCCAGCATTTT	CASSLRLTGDERQPQHF
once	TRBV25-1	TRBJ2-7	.	TGTGCCAGCAGTGATTCTGGTAGCGGCTACGAGCAGTACTTC	CASSDSGSGYEQYF
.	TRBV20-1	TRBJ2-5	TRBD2	TGCAGTGCTAGTCGGGCTAGCGGGAGGGAAGAGACCCAGTACTTC	CSASRASGREETQYF
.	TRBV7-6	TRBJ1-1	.	TGTGCCAGCAGCTTAGATGCGGGGTTGAACACTGAAGCTTTCTTT	CASSLDAGLNTEAFF
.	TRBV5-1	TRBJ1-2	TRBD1	TGCGCCAGCAGCTTGGATACCGGGACAGGGGTTGGCTACACCTTC	CASSLDTGTGVGYTF
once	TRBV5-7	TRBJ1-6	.	TGTGCCAGCAGCACCTCAGGTTCCTATAATTCACCCCTCCACTTT	CASSTSGSYNSPLHF
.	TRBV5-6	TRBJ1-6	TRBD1	TGTGCCAGCGCCCGACAGGGGGAAGGTTCACCCCTCCACTTT	CASARQGEGSPLHF
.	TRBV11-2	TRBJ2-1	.	TGTGCCAGCAGCTTAGGTCTAGCGAGAAATGAGCAGTTCTTC	CASSLGLARNEQFF
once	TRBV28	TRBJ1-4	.	TGTGCCAGCAGGGTCGGGGGGTCTTTCGAAAAACTGTTTTTT	CASRVGGSFEKLFF
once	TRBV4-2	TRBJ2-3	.	TGTGCCAGCAGCCAAAAGTCAAGTGCAGGTGGTCCAGATACGCAGTATTTT	CASSQKSSAGGPDTQYF
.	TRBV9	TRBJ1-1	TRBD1	TGTGCCAGCAGCGTTGGCCCTAGGGGGCCGAACACTGAAGCTTTCTTT	CASSVGPRGPNTEAFF
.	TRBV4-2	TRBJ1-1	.	TGTGCCAGCAGCCAAGATGGGGGGGGTAGTACTGAAGCTTTCTTT	CASSQDGGGSTEAFF
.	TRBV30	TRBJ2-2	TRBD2	TGTGCCTGGAGTGCCGGCGGGGGGGCTGACACCGGGGAGCTGTTTTTT	CAWSAGGGADTGELFF
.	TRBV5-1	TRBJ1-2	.	TGCGCCAGCAGCCTGGAAGGGGGTGGTGGCTACACCTTC	CASSLEGGGGYTF
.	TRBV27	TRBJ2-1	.	TGTGCCAGCACCGAGGACTGGAGCTCCTACAATGAGCAGTTCTTC	CASTEDWSSYNEQFF
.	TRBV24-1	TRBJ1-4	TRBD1	TGTGCCACCAGTGACCCCGGACAGGGTTCGGAAAAACTGTTTTTT	CATSDPGQGSEKLFF
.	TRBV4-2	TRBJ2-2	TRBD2	TGTGCCAGCAGCCACCTCCTGCTAGCGGGGGGGAGACGGACCGGGGAGCTGTTTTTT	CASSHLLLAGGRRTGELFF
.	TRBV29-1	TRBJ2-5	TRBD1	TGCAGCGTCCCGACAAGGGCAGGGGGAGAGACCCAGTACTTC	CSVPTRAGGETQYF
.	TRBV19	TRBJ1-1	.	TGTGCCAGTAGTATAGATCTTCTTGGCGGCTTGAACACTGAAGCTTTCTTT	CASSIDLLGGLNTEAFF
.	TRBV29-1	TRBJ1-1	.	TGCAGCGTCGCGAATCTCAGGGCTGGGGTAGCTTTCTTT	CSVANLRAGVAFF
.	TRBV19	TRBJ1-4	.	TGTGCCAGTAACCCTAGGACTAATGAAAAACTGTTTTTT	CASNPRTNEKLFF
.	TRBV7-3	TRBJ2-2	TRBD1	TGTGCCAGCAGCTTACGGACAGGCGGCAGGACCGGGGAGCTGTTTTTT	CASSLRTGGRTGELFF
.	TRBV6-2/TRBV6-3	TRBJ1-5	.	TGTGCCAGCAGTTACAGGGGAGGAAGCAATCAGCCCCAGCATTTT	CASSYRGGSNQPQHF